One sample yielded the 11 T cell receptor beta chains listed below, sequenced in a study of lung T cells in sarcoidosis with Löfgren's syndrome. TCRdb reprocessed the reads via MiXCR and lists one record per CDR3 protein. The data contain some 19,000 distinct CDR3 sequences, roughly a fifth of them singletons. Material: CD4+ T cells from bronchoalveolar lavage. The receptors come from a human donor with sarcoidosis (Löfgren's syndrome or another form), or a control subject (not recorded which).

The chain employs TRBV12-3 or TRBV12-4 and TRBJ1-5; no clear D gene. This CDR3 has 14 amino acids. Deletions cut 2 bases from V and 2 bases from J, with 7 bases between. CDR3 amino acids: CASSLIVRNQPQHF. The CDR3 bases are TGTGCCAGCAGTTTAATCGTTCGCAATCAGCCCCAGCATTTT.

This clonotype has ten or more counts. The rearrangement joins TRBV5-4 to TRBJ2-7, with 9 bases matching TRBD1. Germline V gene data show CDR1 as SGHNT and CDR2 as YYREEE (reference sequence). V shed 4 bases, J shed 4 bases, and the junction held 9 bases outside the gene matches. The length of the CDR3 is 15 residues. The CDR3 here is CASSRSGTGRYEQYF. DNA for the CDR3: TGTGCCAGCAGCAGATCCGGGACAGGGAGGTACGAGCAGTACTTC.

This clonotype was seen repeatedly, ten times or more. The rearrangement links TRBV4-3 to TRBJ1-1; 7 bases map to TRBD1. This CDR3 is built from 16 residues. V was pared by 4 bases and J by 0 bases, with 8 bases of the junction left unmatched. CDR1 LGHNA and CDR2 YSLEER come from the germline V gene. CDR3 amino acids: CASSRGDSSLNTEAFF. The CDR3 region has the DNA TGCGCCAGCAGCCGGGGGGACAGCTCCCTGAACACTGAAGCTTTCTTT.

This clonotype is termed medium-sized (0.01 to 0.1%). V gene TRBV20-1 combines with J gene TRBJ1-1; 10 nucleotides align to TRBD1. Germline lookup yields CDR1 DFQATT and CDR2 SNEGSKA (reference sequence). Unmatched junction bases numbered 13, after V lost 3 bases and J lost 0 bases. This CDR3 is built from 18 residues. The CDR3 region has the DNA TGCAGTGCTAGGTCACCCGGGACAGGGGAACCCCTGAACACTGAAGCTTTCTTT. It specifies CSARSPGTGEPLNTEAFF.

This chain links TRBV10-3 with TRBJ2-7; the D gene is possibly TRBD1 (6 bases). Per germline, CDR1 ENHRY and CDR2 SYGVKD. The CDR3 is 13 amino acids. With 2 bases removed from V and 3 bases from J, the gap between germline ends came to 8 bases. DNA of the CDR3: TGTGCCATCAGTGAGAACAGGGACTACGAGCAGTACTTC. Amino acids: CAISENRDYEQYF.

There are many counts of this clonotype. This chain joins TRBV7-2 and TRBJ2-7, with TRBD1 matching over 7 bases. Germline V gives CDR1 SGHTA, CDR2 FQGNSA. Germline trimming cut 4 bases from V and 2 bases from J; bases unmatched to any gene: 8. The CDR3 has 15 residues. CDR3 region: CASSSLGTATYEQYF. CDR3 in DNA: TGTGCCAGCAGCTCCCTTGGGACAGCAACCTACGAGCAGTACTTC.

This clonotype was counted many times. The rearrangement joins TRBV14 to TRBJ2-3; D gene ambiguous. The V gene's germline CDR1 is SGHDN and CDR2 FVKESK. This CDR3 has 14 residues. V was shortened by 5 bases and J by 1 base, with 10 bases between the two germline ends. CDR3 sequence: CASSSRWGTDTQYF. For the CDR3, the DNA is TGTGCCAGCAGCAGTAGGTGGGGCACAGATACGCAGTATTTT.

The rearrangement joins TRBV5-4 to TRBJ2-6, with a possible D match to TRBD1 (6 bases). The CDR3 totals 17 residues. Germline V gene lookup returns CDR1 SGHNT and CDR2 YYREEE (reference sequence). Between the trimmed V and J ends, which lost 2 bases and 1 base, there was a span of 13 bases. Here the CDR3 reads CASSFGGRSSGANVLTF. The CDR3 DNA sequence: TGTGCCAGCAGCTTTGGGGGCAGGTCTTCTGGGGCCAACGTCCTGACTTTC.

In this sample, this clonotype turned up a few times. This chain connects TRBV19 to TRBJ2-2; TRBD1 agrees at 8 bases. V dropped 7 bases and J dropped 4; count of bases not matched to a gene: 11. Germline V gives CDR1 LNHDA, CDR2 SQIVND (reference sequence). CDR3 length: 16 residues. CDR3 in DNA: TGTGCCAGTATGAAGCAGGGGGCGCGGGGCACCGGGGAGCTGTTTTTT. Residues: CASMKQGARGTGELFF.

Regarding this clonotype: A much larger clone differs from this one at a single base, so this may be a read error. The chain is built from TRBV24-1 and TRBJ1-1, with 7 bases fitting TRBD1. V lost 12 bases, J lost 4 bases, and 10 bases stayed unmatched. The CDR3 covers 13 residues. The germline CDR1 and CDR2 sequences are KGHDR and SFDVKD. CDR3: CAAGTVRSTEAFF. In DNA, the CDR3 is TGTGCCGCCGGGACAGTGAGGAGCACTGAAGCTTTCTTT.

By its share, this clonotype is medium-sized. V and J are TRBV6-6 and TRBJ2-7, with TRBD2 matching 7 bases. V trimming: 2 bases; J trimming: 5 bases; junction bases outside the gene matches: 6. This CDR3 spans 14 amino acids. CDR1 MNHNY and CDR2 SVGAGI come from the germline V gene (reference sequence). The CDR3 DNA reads TGTGCCAGCAGTTACGGCGGGAGTAGCAACGAGCAGTACTTC. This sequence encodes CASSYGGSSNEQYF.